Listed below are T cell receptor beta chains from one sample, sequenced in a study of patients and donors after allogeneic stem cell transplantation. A single record per CDR3 protein comes from TCRdb applying MiXCR to the RT-PCR reads. The sample lists about 960,000 distinct CDR3 sequences, about a sixth seen once, with 6% in the top ten. The specimen was blood, either unsorted or a sorted T cell fraction (not recorded which). These TCRs come from a human donor who was either an allogeneic HSCT recipient or a stem cell or donor lymphocyte infusion donor (not recorded which). It is not recorded whose cells these are; they may come from a transplant donor. CDR3s include the opening cysteine and the closing phenylalanine or tryptophan. A D gene is named only where the DNA matches it firmly. Clone size is given for some rows only: seen once, a few or many times, or a class if the clone is expanded.

V	J	size	D	DNA	CDR3
TRBV11-1	TRBJ2-2	few	TRBD1	TGTGCCAGCAGCTACCGGGACAGCACCGGGGAGCTGTTTTTT	CASSYRDSTGELFF
TRBV5-1	TRBJ2-3	few	TRBD2	TGCGCCAGCAGCTACGGACTAGCGGGAGGAGGAGATACGCAGTATTTT	CASSYGLAGGGDTQYF
TRBV12-3/TRBV12-4	TRBJ1-6	few	TRBD1	TGTGCCAGCAGCTCCGGGGAGGGGGCTGATTCACCCCTCCACTTT	CASSSGEGADSPLHF
TRBV24-1	TRBJ2-5	NA	TRBD1	TGTGCCACCAGTGTCAACAGGGGGTTTGGGGAGACCCAGTACTTC	CATSVNRGFGETQYF
TRBV7-9	TRBJ2-5	few	TRBD1	TGTGCCAGCAGCTTAGCTGAACAGGGGCATACCCAGTACTTC	CASSLAEQGHTQYF
TRBV4-1	TRBJ2-7	NA	TRBD1	TGCGCCAGCAGCCAAGATGGGCAGGGGGCCTACGAGCAGTACTTC	CASSQDGQGAYEQYF
TRBV27	TRBJ1-2	NA	TRBD1	TGTGCCAGCAGTTTACGCATGCGGACAGGGGTGTTGAGCTATGGCTACACCTTC	CASSLRMRTGVLSYGYTF
TRBV2	TRBJ2-3	NA	NA	TGTGCCAGCAGTGAGGGGACTAGCACAGATACGCAGTATTTT	CASSEGTSTDTQYF
TRBV20-1	TRBJ2-1	NA	TRBD2	TGCAGTGCCACACGCCTAGCGGGAACGGGTGAGCAGTTCTTC	CSATRLAGTGEQFF
TRBV5-1	TRBJ2-3	many	NA	TGCGCCAGCAGCGGGCAGGGATCCACAGATACGCAGTATTTT	CASSGQGSTDTQYF
TRBV20-1	TRBJ1-2	few	NA	TGCAGTGCCCCACCCTCCGGGTTTCAAGGGGCTGGCTACACCTTC	CSAPPSGFQGAGYTF
TRBV15	TRBJ2-7	NA	NA	TGTGCCACCAGCAGAGATCGTTCGAGAGAGCAGTACTTC	CATSRDRSREQYF
TRBV7-6	TRBJ2-2	many	NA	TGTGCCAGCAGCTTTTTAGTAGGCGACACCGGGGAGCTGTTTTTT	CASSFLVGDTGELFF
TRBV7-2	TRBJ2-2	NA	TRBD2	TGTGCCAGCAGCACCGGGGGGGTGAACACCGGGGAGCTGTTTTTT	CASSTGGVNTGELFF
TRBV5-6	TRBJ1-2	NA	NA	TGTGCCAGCAGCCTCGTCATGTTGGGCGACTATGACTACACCTTC	CASSLVMLGDYDYTF
TRBV11-1	TRBJ2-5	few	NA	TGTGCCAGCAGCTTGCAGGGAAGTGCACAGAAATACCAAGAGACCCAGTACTTC	CASSLQGSAQKYQETQYF
TRBV27	TRBJ2-5	few	NA	TGTGCCAGCAGTTTGAGATTCGGGGAGACCCAGTACTTC	CASSLRFGETQYF
TRBV11-2	TRBJ2-1	NA	NA	TGTGCCAGCAGCTTAGATCTAACCGGGAATGAGCAGTTCTTC	CASSLDLTGNEQFF
TRBV12-3/TRBV12-4	TRBJ1-2	few	TRBD1	TGTGCCAGCAGTCCTACCCCCGGACAGGGGAACTATGGCTACACCTTC	CASSPTPGQGNYGYTF
TRBV6-2/TRBV6-3	TRBJ2-1	few	TRBD2	TGTGCCAGCAGTCAGAATAGCGGGGGGAGCTCCTACAATGAGCAGTTCTTC	CASSQNSGGSSYNEQFF
TRBV9	TRBJ2-2	NA	NA	TGTGCCAGCAGCGTGGGTTCTTCGAACACCGGGGAGCTGTTTTTT	CASSVGSSNTGELFF
TRBV5-1	TRBJ1-2	few	NA	TGCGCCAGCAGCTTGCCTTCGGCACGCTACACCTTC	CASSLPSARYTF
TRBV6-5	TRBJ2-3	NA	NA	TGTGCCAGCAGTTACACCTCGTCCACACCAGATACGCAGTATTTT	CASSYTSSTPDTQYF
TRBV3-1	TRBJ2-1	NA	TRBD2	TGTGCCAGCAGCCACGCCCGAGGTAGCGGGGGAAACAATGAGCAGTTCTTC	CASSHARGSGGNNEQFF
TRBV24-1	TRBJ2-1	few	TRBD2	TGTGCCACCAGTGATGGGCCGGGACTAGCGTCATACAATGAGCAGTTCTTC	CATSDGPGLASYNEQFF
TRBV15	TRBJ2-1	NA	NA	TGTGCCACCAGAAGATACAATGAGCAGTTCTTC	CATRRYNEQFF
TRBV15	TRBJ2-5	many	TRBD2	TGTGCCACCAGCAGTGAAGGGACTAAATGGGAGACCCAGTACTTC	CATSSEGTKWETQYF
TRBV18	TRBJ1-3	few	NA	TGTGCCAGCTCACCACCGGGTGGAAACACCATATATTTT	CASSPPGGNTIYF
TRBV4-1	TRBJ2-3	NA	NA	TGCGCCAGCAGCCAGCTGGGACTCTACCGCACAGATACGCAGTATTTT	CASSQLGLYRTDTQYF
TRBV2	TRBJ1-1	NA	NA	TGTGCCAGCAGTGAAAGAACGGCGAACACTGAAGCTTTCTTT	CASSERTANTEAFF
TRBV7-9	TRBJ1-2	few	TRBD1	TGTGCCAGCAGCCCGAAGACAGGGCCCACAAACTATGGCTACACCTTC	CASSPKTGPTNYGYTF
TRBV5-6	TRBJ2-2	many	NA	TGTGCCAGCAGCTCGGTCCGGGAGCTGTTTTTT	CASSSVRELFF
TRBV29-1	TRBJ1-2	NA	TRBD1	TGCAGCGTCGGGACAGGGGAACACTATGGCTACACCTTC	CSVGTGEHYGYTF
TRBV20-1	TRBJ2-1	few	TRBD2	TGCAGTGCTAGTCTCCCGCTAGCGGATGAGCAGTTCTTC	CSASLPLADEQFF
TRBV3-1	TRBJ2-3	NA	NA	TGTGCCAGCAGCCAAGGGCAGAGAGCGAGTGGGACAGATACGCAGTATTTT	CASSQGQRASGTDTQYF
TRBV7-3	TRBJ2-7	few	NA	TGTGCCAGCAGCTCCATGCAGGGACCCTACGAGCAGTACTTC	CASSSMQGPYEQYF
TRBV6-5	TRBJ2-2	NA	NA	TGTGCCAGCAGTTACTTCGCAGCAGACACCGGGGAGCTGTTTTTT	CASSYFAADTGELFF
TRBV20-1	TRBJ2-4	NA	TRBD2	TGCAGTGCTAGAGGAGTTAGCGGGAGGGCCGGTTACATTCAGTACTTC	CSARGVSGRAGYIQYF
TRBV24-1	TRBJ2-1	few	TRBD2	TGTGCCACCAGTGATTCCCGGACTAGCGGGGGGTACAATGAGCAGTTCTTC	CATSDSRTSGGYNEQFF
TRBV6-4	TRBJ2-2	NA	NA	TGTGCCAACACCCCCCGGGGCCCGAACACCGGGGAGCTGTTTTTT	CANTPRGPNTGELFF
TRBV4-3	TRBJ2-1	few	TRBD2	TGCGCCAGCAGCCAAGATTATAGCGGGGGGCACAATGAGCAGTTCTTC	CASSQDYSGGHNEQFF
TRBV5-1	TRBJ2-7	few	NA	TGCGCCAGCAGCTCGACTAGTTCGAGCTCCTACGAGCAGTACTTC	CASSSTSSSSYEQYF
TRBV4-1	TRBJ2-2	few	NA	TGCGCCAGCAGCCCGCAGGGAGGGGGCACCGGGGAGCTGTTTTTT	CASSPQGGGTGELFF